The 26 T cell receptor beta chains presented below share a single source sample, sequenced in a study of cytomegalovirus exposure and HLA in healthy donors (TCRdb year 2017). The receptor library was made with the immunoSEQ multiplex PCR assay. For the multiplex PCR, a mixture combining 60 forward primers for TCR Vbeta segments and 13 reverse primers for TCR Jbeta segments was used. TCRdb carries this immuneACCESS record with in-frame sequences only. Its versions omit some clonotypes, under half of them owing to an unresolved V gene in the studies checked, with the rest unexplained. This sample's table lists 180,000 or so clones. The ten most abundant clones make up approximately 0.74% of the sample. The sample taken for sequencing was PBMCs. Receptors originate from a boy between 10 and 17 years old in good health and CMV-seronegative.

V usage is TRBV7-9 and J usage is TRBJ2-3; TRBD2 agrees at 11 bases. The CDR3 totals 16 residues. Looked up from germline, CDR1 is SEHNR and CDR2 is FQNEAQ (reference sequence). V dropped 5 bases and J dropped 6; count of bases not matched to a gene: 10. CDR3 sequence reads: CASSQDLAGGWDTQYF. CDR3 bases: TGTGCCAGCAGCCAAGATCTAGCGGGGGGATGGGATACGCAGTATTTT.

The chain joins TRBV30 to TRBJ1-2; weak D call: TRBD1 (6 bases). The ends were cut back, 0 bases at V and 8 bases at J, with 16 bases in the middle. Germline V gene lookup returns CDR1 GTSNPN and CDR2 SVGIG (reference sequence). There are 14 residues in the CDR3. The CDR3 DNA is TGTGCCTGGAGTGTATACGGCAGGGGAGAAGGCTACACCTTC. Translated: CAWSVYGRGEGYTF.

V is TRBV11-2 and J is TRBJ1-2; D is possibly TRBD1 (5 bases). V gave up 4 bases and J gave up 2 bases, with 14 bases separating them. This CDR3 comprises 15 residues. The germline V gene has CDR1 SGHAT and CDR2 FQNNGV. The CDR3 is CASSSRVQGNYGYTF. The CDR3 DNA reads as TGTGCCAGCAGCTCCCGGGTGCAGGGCAACTATGGCTACACCTTC.

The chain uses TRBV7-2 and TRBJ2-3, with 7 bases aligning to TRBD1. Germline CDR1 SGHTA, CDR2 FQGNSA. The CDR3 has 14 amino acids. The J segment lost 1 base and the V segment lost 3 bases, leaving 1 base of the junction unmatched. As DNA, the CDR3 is TGTGCCAGCAGCTTCGGACAGGGCACAGATACGCAGTATTTT. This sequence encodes CASSFGQGTDTQYF.

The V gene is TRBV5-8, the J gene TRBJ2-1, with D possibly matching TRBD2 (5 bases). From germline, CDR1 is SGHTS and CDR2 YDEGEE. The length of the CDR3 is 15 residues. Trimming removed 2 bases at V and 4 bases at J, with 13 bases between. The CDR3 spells CASSFLGRGYNEQFF. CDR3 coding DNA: TGTGCCAGCAGCTTTCTAGGGCGAGGGTACAATGAGCAGTTCTTC.

The CDR3, as DNA: TGTGCCAGCAGTTACGGCCGTCGCTATAATTCACCCCTCCACTTT. This codes for CASSYGRRYNSPLHF. The rearrangement links TRBV6-5 to TRBJ1-6; no reliable D call. The CDR3 totals 15 residues. Germline V lookup: CDR1 MNHEY, CDR2 SVGAGI. The V end lost 2 bases, the J end lost 3 bases, and 8 bases lay between the germline ends.

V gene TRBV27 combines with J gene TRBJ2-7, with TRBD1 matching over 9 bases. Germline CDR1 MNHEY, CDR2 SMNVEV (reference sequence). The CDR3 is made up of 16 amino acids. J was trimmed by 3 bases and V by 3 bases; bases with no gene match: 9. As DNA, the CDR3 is TGTGCCAGCAGTTTTACAGGGGGCGGCAAGATCTACGAGCAGTACTTC. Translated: CASSFTGGGKIYEQYF.

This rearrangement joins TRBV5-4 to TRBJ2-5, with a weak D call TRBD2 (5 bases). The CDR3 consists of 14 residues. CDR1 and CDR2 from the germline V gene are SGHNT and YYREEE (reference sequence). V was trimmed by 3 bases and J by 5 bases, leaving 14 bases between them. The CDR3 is CASSSGLREETQYF. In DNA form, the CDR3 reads TGTGCCAGCAGCTCCGGGTTGAGGGAGGAGACCCAGTACTTC.

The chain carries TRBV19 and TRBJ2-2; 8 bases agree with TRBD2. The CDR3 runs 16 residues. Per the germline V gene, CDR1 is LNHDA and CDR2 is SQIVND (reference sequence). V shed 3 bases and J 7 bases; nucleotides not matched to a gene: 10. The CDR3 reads CASSMSSGAISGELFF. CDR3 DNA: TGTGCCAGTAGTATGAGTAGCGGGGCGATTAGCGGGGAGCTGTTTTTT.

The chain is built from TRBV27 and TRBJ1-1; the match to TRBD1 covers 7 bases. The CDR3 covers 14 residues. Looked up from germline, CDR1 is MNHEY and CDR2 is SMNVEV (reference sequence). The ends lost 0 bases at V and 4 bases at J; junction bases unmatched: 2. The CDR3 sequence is CASSLSTGPTEAFF. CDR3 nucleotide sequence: TGTGCCAGCAGTTTATCGACAGGGCCCACTGAAGCTTTCTTT.

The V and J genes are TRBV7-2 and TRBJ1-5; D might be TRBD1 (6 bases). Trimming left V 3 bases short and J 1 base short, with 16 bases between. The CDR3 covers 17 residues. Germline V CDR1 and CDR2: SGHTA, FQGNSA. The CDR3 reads CASSFKGGPGSNQPQHF. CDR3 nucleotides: TGTGCCAGCAGCTTCAAGGGGGGGCCGGGGAGCAATCAGCCCCAGCATTTT. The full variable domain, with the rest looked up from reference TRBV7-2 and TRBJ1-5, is GAGVSQSPSNKVTEKGKDVELRCDPISGHTALYWYRQSLGQGLEFLIYFQGNSAPDKSGLPSDRFSAERTGGSVSTLTIQRTQQEDSAVYLCASSFKGGPGSNQPQHFGDGTRLSIL.

The DNA of the CDR3 is TGTGCCAGCAGCTCAGGGGCTGAGGAGCCCCAGCATTTT. As protein: CASSSGAEEPQHF. This rearrangement joins TRBV13 to TRBJ1-5; TRBD1 is a possible D gene (6 bases). Germline V gene sequence: CDR1 PRHDT, CDR2 FYEKMQ (reference sequence). The CDR3 length is 13 residues. With 4 bases removed from V and 8 bases from J, the gap between germline ends came to 12 bases.

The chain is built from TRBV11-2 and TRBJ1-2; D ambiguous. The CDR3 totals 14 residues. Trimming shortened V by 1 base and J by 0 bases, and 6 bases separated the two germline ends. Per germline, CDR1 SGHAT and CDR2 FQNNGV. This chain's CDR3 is CASSLGPANYGYTF. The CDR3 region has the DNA TGTGCCAGCAGCTTAGGTCCAGCTAACTATGGCTACACCTTC.

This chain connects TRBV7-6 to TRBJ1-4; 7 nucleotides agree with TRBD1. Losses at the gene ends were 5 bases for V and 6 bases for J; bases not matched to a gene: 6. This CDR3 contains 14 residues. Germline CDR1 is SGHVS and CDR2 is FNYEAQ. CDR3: CASSQTGEDEKLFF. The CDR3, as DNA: TGTGCCAGCAGCCAAACAGGGGAGGATGAAAAACTGTTTTTT.

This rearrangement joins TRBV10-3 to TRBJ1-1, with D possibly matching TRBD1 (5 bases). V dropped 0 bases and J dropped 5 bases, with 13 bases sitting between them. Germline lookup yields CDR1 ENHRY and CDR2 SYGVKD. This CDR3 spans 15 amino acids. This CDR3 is CAISESGGSETEAFF. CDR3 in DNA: TGTGCCATCAGTGAGTCGGGGGGAAGTGAGACTGAAGCTTTCTTT.

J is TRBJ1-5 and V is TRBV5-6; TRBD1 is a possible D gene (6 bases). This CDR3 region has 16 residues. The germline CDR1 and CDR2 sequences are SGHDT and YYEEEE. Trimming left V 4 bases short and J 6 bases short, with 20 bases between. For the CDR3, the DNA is TGTGCCAGCAGCCGCCGCGGGGGGCAACTTGGTCAGCCCCAGCATTTT. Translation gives CASSRRGGQLGQPQHF. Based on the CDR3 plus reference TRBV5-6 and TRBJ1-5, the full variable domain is DAGVTQSPTHLIKTRGQQVTLRCSPKSGHDTVSWYQQALGQGPQFIFQYYEEEERQRGNFPDRFSGHQFPNYSSELNVNALLLGDSALYLCASSRRGGQLGQPQHFGDGTRLSIL.

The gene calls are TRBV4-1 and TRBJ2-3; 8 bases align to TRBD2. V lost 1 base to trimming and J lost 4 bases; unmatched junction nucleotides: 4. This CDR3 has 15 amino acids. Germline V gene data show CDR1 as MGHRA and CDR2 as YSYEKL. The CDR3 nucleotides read TGCGCCAGCAGCCAAGGAGGACTAGCTGCAGATACGCAGTATTTT. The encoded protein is CASSQGGLAADTQYF.

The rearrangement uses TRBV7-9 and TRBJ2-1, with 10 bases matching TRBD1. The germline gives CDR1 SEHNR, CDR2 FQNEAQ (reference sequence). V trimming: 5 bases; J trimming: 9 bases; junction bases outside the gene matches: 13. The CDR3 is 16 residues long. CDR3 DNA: TGTGCCAGCAGCCCAGGACAGGGGGTGGCCAATGGTGAGCAGTTCTTC. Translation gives CASSPGQGVANGEQFF.

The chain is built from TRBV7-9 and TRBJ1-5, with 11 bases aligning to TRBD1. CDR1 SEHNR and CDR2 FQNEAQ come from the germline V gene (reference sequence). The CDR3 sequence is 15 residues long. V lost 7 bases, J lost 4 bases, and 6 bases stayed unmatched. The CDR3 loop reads CASTTGTGGNQPQHF. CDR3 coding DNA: TGTGCCAGCACCACCGGGACAGGGGGAAATCAGCCCCAGCATTTT.

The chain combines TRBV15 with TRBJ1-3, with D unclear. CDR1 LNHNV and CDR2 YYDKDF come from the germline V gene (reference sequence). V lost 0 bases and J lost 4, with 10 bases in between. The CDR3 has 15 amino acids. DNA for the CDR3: TGTGCCACCAGCAGAGATCCAGGCACCGGAAACACCATATATTTT. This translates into CATSRDPGTGNTIYF.

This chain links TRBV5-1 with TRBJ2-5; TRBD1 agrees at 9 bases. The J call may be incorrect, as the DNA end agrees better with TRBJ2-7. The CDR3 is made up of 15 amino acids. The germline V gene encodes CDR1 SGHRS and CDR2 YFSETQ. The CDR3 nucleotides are TGCGCCAGCAGCGGAACCGGGACAGGGTCTGGCGAGCAGTACTTC. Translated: CASSGTGTGSGEQYF.

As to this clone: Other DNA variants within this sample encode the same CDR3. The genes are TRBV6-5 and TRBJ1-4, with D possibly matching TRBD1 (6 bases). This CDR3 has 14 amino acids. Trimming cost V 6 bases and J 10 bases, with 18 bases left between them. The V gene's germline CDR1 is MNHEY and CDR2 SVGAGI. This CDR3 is CASSEGGRGGKLFF. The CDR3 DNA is TGTGCCAGCAGCGAGGGCGGAAGGGGGGGAAAACTGTTTTTT.

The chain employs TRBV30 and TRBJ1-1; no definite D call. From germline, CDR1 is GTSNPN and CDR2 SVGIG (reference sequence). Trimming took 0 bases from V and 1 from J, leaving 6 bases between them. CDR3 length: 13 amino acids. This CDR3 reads CAWSVHKNTEAFF. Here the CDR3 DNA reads TGTGCCTGGAGTGTACATAAGAACACTGAAGCTTTCTTT.

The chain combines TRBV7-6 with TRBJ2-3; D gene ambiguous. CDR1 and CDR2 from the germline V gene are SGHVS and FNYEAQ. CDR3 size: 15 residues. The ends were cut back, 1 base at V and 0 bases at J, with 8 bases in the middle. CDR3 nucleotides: TGTGCCAGCAGCTTAGGGGTCGGGAGCACAGATACGCAGTATTTT. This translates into CASSLGVGSTDTQYF.

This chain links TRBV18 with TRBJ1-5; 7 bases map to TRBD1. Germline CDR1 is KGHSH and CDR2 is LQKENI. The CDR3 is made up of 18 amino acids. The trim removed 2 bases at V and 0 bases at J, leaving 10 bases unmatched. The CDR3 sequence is CASSPAGQPLNSNQPQHF. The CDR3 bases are TGTGCCAGCTCACCAGCGGGACAGCCTCTAAATAGCAATCAGCCCCAGCATTTT.

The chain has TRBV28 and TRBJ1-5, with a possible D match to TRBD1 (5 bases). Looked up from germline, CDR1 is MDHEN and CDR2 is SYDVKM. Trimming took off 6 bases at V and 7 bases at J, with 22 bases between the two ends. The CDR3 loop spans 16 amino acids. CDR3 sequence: CASSPGTGGSRQPQHF. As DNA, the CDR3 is TGTGCCAGCAGCCCCGGGACTGGGGGTAGTAGGCAGCCCCAGCATTTT.